The 10 T cell receptor beta chains given below trace back to one sample, sequenced in a study of CD8+CD57+ T cells in acquired aplastic anemia. Patients chosen for sequencing had CD8+CD57+ cells that had expanded, as shown by flow cytometry. The template used for profiling TCR beta VDJ and CDR3 was genomic DNA. Each CDR3 protein is one row after TCRdb ran MiXCR on the reads. Here the sample spans about 120,000 distinct CDR3 sequences, about 60% being singletons. Sequencing was performed on sorted CD4+, CD8+, or CD8+CD57+ T cells (not recorded which) from PBMCs. The receptors derive from a human donor with aplastic anemia.

About this clonotype: With a much larger clone just one base away, this may be a read error. The chain carries TRBV2 and TRBJ2-1, with D perhaps TRBD1 or TRBD2 (5 bases each). Per the germline V gene, CDR1 is SNHLY and CDR2 is FYNNEI. The CDR3 runs 12 residues. CDR3 nucleotides: TGTGCCATCCGGGGCAGATACAATGTGCAGTTCTTC. It yields the protein CAIRGRYNVQFF.

The gene calls are TRBV20-1 and TRBJ2-5; perhaps TRBD2 as D (7 bases). Trimming left V 7 bases short and J 8 bases short, with 20 bases between. CDR1 is DFQATT and CDR2 is SNEGSKA in the germline V gene (reference sequence). This CDR3 is built from 13 residues. The CDR3 nucleotides read TGCAGTGTCAGAGAGGGGGAAGCGGGAACCCAGTACTTC. This sequence encodes CSVREGEAGTQYF.

This clonotype appeared many times. The rearrangement uses TRBV7-9 and TRBJ1-4; D is uncertain. There are 14 residues in the CDR3. V was trimmed by 5 bases and J by 9 bases, leaving 16 bases between them. Germline CDR1 and CDR2: SEHNR and FQNEAQ (reference sequence). In DNA, the CDR3 is TGTGCCAGCAGCCAGACCGGCCCGGGTAAAAAACTGTTTTTT. Protein: CASSQTGPGKKLFF.

The chain has TRBV12-3 or TRBV12-4 and TRBJ1-1; no firm D call. V lost 7 bases and J 5 bases, leaving 11 bases between the germline ends. This CDR3 has 12 residues. The CDR3: CASTLGGTEAFF. The CDR3 nucleotides read TGTGCCAGCACCCTGGGAGGGACTGAAGCTTTCTTT.

By sample fraction, this clonotype is medium-sized (0.01 to 0.1%). This chain uses TRBV7-9 with TRBJ1-2; D perhaps matches TRBD1 (5 bases). This CDR3 is 12 amino acids long. Trimming pared 5 bases from V and 5 bases from J, leaving 9 bases between. The germline CDR1 and CDR2 sequences are SEHNR and FQNEAQ (reference sequence). CDR3 in amino acids: CASSAGFYGYTF. The CDR3 DNA sequence: TGTGCCAGCAGCGCAGGGTTTTATGGCTACACCTTC.

This clonotype was picked up many times. This chain connects TRBV9 to TRBJ2-3, with 11 bases fitting TRBD2. The CDR3 covers 17 residues. The V and J ends lost 4 bases and 0 bases, in that order; junction bases with no gene match: 7. Germline V gives CDR1 SGDLS, CDR2 YYNGEE. As DNA, the CDR3 is TGTGCCAGCAGCCCTCTCGGGACTAGCGGAAGCACAGATACGCAGTATTTT. Translated: CASSPLGTSGSTDTQYF.

V is TRBV5-6 and J is TRBJ2-7; no clear D. V was pared by 2 bases and J by 2 bases, with 8 bases between. Germline values: CDR1 SGHDT, CDR2 YYEEEE. This CDR3 comprises 13 residues. CDR3: CASSFGPTYEQYF. The CDR3 nucleotides read TGTGCCAGCAGCTTTGGCCCTACCTACGAGCAGTACTTC.

V is TRBV20-1 and J is TRBJ2-3, with TRBD1 identical over 7 bases. Germline lookup yields CDR1 DFQATT and CDR2 SNEGSKA (reference sequence). The CDR3 totals 12 residues. In nucleotides, the CDR3 is TGCAGCCGACAGGGAACGGCAGATACGCAGTATTTT. It specifies CSRQGTADTQYF.

The V call is TRBV19, the J call TRBJ1-1; D remains unclear. The CDR3 sequence is 14 residues long. Trimming took 5 bases from V and 0 from J, leaving 10 bases between them. Germline loops: CDR1 LNHDA, CDR2 SQIVND (reference sequence). This CDR3 reads CASSSSSLNTEAFF. The DNA of the CDR3 is TGTGCCAGTAGTTCTTCCTCCTTGAACACTGAAGCTTTCTTT.

V gene TRBV2 combines with J gene TRBJ1-1, with D possibly TRBD1 on 5 matching bases. This CDR3 spans 14 amino acids. The V end was cut by 1 base, the J end by 6 bases, with 12 bases between. Germline V lookup: CDR1 SNHLY, CDR2 FYNNEI. The CDR3 reads CASSEGRGAAEAFF. In nucleotides, the CDR3 is TGTGCCAGCAGTGAAGGCAGAGGGGCGGCTGAAGCTTTCTTT.